This passage covers 11 T cell receptor beta chains from one sample sequenced in a study of T cell responses to AZD1222 COVID-19 vaccine. TCRdb keeps only in-frame clones here, not all; method: immunoSEQ multiplex PCR. This sample yields roughly 140,000 clones, of which roughly 88% are seen a single time; roughly 2% belongs to the top ten. Source: peripheral blood, taken on day 0 of AZD1222 vaccination. Source of these receptors: an adult in good health.

This CDR3 is CATSRDRGLGGSRLFF. The CDR3 bases are TGTGCCACCAGCAGAGATCGAGGACTCGGAGGAAGTCGACTGTTTTTT. V usage is TRBV15 and J usage is TRBJ1-4; no firm D call. Trimming pared 0 bases from V and 13 bases from J, leaving 21 bases between. The CDR3 runs 16 residues. The germline CDR1 and CDR2 sequences are LNHNV and YYDKDF (reference sequence).

This sequence joins TRBV28 and TRBJ2-2, with TRBD1 as a possible D gene (6 bases). V gave up 6 bases and J gave up 1 base, with 9 bases separating them. This CDR3 is 14 amino acids long. From germline, CDR1 is MDHEN and CDR2 SYDVKM. The CDR3 sequence: CASRLQGNTGELFF. CDR3 nucleotides: TGTGCCAGCAGGTTACAGGGGAACACCGGGGAGCTGTTTTTT.

The chain has TRBV11-1 and TRBJ2-5, with D possibly being TRBD1 (6 bases). The CDR3 is made up of 15 amino acids. V was pared by 0 bases and J by 2 bases, with 10 bases between. The V gene's germline CDR1 is SGHAT and CDR2 FQDESV (reference sequence). The CDR3 region has the DNA TGTGCCAGCAGCTTAGCAAGGACAGATCAAGAGACCCAGTACTTC. This translates into CASSLARTDQETQYF.

V is TRBV5-1 and J is TRBJ2-3; D unclear. Germline assignment: CDR1 SGHRS and CDR2 YFSETQ. Between the trimmed V and J ends, which lost 1 base and 4 bases, there was a span of 10 bases. The CDR3 spans 14 residues. The CDR3 coding sequence is TGCGCCAGCAGCTTGTACGAGCTTCCAGATACGCAGTATTTT. It translates to CASSLYELPDTQYF. Based on the CDR3 plus reference TRBV5-1 and TRBJ2-3, the full variable domain is KAGVTQTPRYLIKTRGQQVTLSCSPISGHRSVSWYQQTPGQGLQFLFEYFSETQRNKGNFPGRFSGRQFSNSRSEMNVSTLELGDSALYLCASSLYELPDTQYFGPGTRLTVL.

The gene calls are TRBV7-8 and TRBJ1-1; D call uncertain. Looked up from germline, CDR1 is SGHVS and CDR2 is FQNEAQ. The CDR3 covers 15 residues. V was clipped by 5 bases and J by 0 bases, with 13 bases between them. In DNA form, the CDR3 reads TGTGCCAGCAGCCCGAGGCGGGAAATGAACACTGAAGCTTTCTTT. It translates to CASSPRREMNTEAFF.

The chain has TRBV5-1 and TRBJ2-7; the match to TRBD2 covers 8 bases. The V gene end was trimmed by 2 bases and the J gene end by 6 bases; junction bases not matched to a gene: 7. The germline V gene has CDR1 SGHRS and CDR2 YFSETQ. The CDR3 has 14 residues. The CDR3 DNA is TGCGCCAGCAGCTTTCAGCTAGCGGGCCGCGAGCAGTACTTC. This encodes CASSFQLAGREQYF.

This clone came up once. The chain uses TRBV27 and TRBJ1-3; D gene uncertain. V gave up 4 bases and J gave up 7 bases, with 11 bases separating them. This CDR3 has 13 residues. CDR1 and CDR2 (germline): MNHEY, SMNVEV (reference sequence). The CDR3 DNA sequence: TGTGCCAGCAGTTGGTATTCGAGGAACACCATATATTTT. This encodes CASSWYSRNTIYF.

As concerns this clone: A much larger clone sits a single nucleotide away, making a read error possible. This chain joins TRBV6-5 and TRBJ1-1, with D unclear. The CDR3 spans 11 residues. V was trimmed by 6 bases and J by 1 base, leaving 3 bases between them. Looked up from germline, CDR1 is MNHEY and CDR2 is SVGAGI. DNA for the CDR3: TGTGCCAGCAGCCCGAACACTGAAGCTTTCTTT. Its protein is CASSPNTEAFF.

CDR3 DNA: TGTGCCAGCAGCTCGGGATCGGGACAGGGGGCAGAAAAACTGTTTTTT. This codes for CASSSGSGQGAEKLFF. V gene TRBV7-9 combines with J gene TRBJ1-4, with 12 bases identical to TRBD1. Germline V lookup: CDR1 SEHNR, CDR2 FQNEAQ (reference sequence). With 4 bases clipped from V and 8 bases from J, the junction kept 8 bases outside the gene matches. The CDR3 extends over 16 amino acids.

The chain combines TRBV6-1 with TRBJ1-6, with no clear D. The CDR3 consists of 14 residues. V lost 0 bases and J lost 7, with 7 bases in between. Germline V gene lookup returns CDR1 MNHNS and CDR2 SASEGT. CDR3 amino acids: CASSEAGRNSPLHF. The CDR3 DNA reads TGTGCCAGCAGTGAAGCAGGGAGGAATTCACCCCTCCACTTT.

V gene TRBV5-4 combines with J gene TRBJ1-2; a possible D gene is TRBD1 (5 bases). This CDR3 has 13 residues. Trimming pared 5 bases from V and 4 bases from J, leaving 12 bases between. Germline V gives CDR1 SGHNT, CDR2 YYREEE (reference sequence). The DNA for the CDR3 is TGTGCCAGCAGTGGACGGGGCCCCTATGGCTACACCTTC. Translation: CASSGRGPYGYTF.